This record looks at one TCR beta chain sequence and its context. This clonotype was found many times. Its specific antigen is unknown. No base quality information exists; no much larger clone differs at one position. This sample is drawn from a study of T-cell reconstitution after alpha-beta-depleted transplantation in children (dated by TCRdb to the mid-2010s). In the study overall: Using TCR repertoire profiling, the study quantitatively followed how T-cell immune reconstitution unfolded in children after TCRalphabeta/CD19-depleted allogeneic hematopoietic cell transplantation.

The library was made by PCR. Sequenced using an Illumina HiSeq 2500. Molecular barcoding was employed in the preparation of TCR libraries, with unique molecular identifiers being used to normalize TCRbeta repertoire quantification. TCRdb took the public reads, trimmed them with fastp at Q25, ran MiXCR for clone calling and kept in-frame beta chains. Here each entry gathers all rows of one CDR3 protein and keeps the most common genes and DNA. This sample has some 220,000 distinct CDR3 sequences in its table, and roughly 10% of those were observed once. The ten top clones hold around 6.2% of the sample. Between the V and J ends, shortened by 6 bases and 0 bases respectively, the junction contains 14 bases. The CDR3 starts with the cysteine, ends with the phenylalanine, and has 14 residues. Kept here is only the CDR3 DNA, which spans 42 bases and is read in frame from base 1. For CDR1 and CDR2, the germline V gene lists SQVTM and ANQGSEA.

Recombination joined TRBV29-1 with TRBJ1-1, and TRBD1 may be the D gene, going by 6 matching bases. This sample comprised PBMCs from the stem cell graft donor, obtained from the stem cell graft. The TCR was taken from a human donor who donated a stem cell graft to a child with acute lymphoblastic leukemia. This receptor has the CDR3 CSVLRTEMNTEAFF. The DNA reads TGCAGCGTGTTAAGGACAGAGATGAACACTGAAGCTTTCTTT.